This T cell receptor (beta chain) was sequenced for a study of blood T cell repertoires in COVID-19. The sample holds one count of this clone. How the authors handled the data: Amplification with reference gene primers provided the estimates of nucleated cell counts. Some clones are missing from TCRdb's copy, which holds only in-frame ones; the method was immunoSEQ multiplex PCR. V and J calls and clone size follow that table, whereas D and trimming were derived from the DNA. Altogether roughly 280,000 clones are present, roughly 90% being singletons, with the ten largest covering around 3%. The receptor comes from a woman between 45 and 60 years old who had recovered from COVID-19. Sequenced input: PBMCs or T cells enriched from blood (not recorded which).

The CDR3 DNA reads TGTGCCAGCAGCTTTAAACAGGGGACTAATGAAAAACTGTTTTTT. Amino acids: CASSFKQGTNEKLFF. This sequence joins TRBV7-3 and TRBJ1-4; TRBD1 aligns across 7 bases. This CDR3 spans 15 amino acids. The germline V gene has CDR1 SGHTA and CDR2 FQGTGA. After removal of 3 bases from V and 2 bases from J, the junction contained 3 bases not matched to a gene.